The entry below describes one T cell receptor beta chain. Its antigen is currently unknown. Assay: immunoSEQ multiplex PCR; the TCRdb copy retains only in-frame clones and omits some. This table has about 190,000 clones, 86% appearing once. CDR3 length equals 15 residues. The V and J ends lost 0 bases and 8 bases respectively, with 16 bases between them. Germline CDR1 is MGHRA and CDR2 is YSYEKL. This sample is part of a study of cytomegalovirus exposure and HLA in healthy donors. Study details: The 120 validation repertoires used the same platform as the approximately 700 first-cohort repertoires (as reported by a later analysis). Findings and limits, study-wide: Specificity for CMV antigens was confirmed in vitro for three of the CMV-associated chains. Within the 95 to 150 validation repertoires, first-cohort TCR clusters tended to co-occur, according to a later analysis.

Specimen: PBMCs. The clonotype comes from a woman younger than 35 in good health and CMV-seronegative. V gene TRBV4-1 combines with J gene TRBJ1-2; maybe TRBD1 (5 bases). The CDR3 here is CASSQDWQGSSGYTF. The CDR3 nucleotides read TGCGCCAGCAGCCAAGATTGGCAGGGCTCATCGGGCTACACCTTC.